These 22 T cell receptor beta chains originate from one sample sequenced in a study of regulatory T cells in long-lasting Graves disease. Time point defined: persistent/refractory GD, antithyroid drugs over 5 years with positive TRAb. From PBMCs, RNA was extracted and then used to make the TCR library. HTBI primers from iRepertoire and Arm-PCR of CDR3 regions yielded the TCR beta libraries. Each CDR3 protein gets one entry after TCRdb re-called the multiplex PCR reads with MiXCR. The sample shows around 450,000 distinct CDR3 sequences, 20% to 25% of them seen only once. The specimen was peripheral blood mononuclear cells (PBMCs), collected when the disease was refractory, from a patient treated with antithyroid drugs. The source is a female donor with Graves disease.

This clonotype was seen a few times. The rearrangement uses TRBV7-9 and TRBJ1-2; 8 bases agree with TRBD1. From germline, CDR1 is SEHNR and CDR2 FQNEAQ (reference sequence). The CDR3 contains 16 residues. The J segment lost 4 bases and the V segment lost 4 bases, leaving 11 bases of the junction unmatched. CDR3 DNA sequence: TGTGCCAGCAGCTCTTACAGGGGGACCGACCTCTATGGCTACACCTTC. As protein: CASSSYRGTDLYGYTF.

In its sample, this clonotype was seen a few times. A read error is possible here, since a much larger clone lies one base away. The V call is TRBV28, the J call TRBJ1-2, with 8 bases lining up with TRBD1. Germline-derived CDR1 and CDR2 are MDHEN and SYDVKM. CDR3 length: 12 residues. J gave up 8 bases and V 3 bases, and 2 bases lay outside the gene matches. CDR3 amino acids: CASSFQGAGYTF. The CDR3 DNA sequence: TGTGCCAGCAGTTTCCAGGGGGCCGGCTACACCTTC.

The chain couples TRBV29-1 to TRBJ2-7; 8 positions agree with TRBD1. Trimming took 3 bases from V and 1 from J; bases not matched to a gene: 11. CDR1 SQVTM and CDR2 ANQGSEA come from the germline V gene. There are 16 residues in the CDR3. This CDR3 is CSVDRQGREASYEQYF. The CDR3 DNA is TGCAGCGTTGACCGACAGGGGCGAGAGGCATCCTACGAGCAGTACTTC.

There are a few counts of this clonotype. The chain recombines TRBV7-9 with TRBJ1-1; maybe TRBD1 (5 bases). This CDR3 is 13 amino acids long. The V end was cut by 4 bases, the J end by 9 bases, with 15 bases between. Per the germline V gene, CDR1 is SEHNR and CDR2 is FQNEAQ (reference sequence). The CDR3 nucleotides read TGTGCCAGCAGCTCGCCGGAGGGACCCAAAGCTTTCTTT. It encodes CASSSPEGPKAFF. Complete variable domain (other parts from reference TRBV7-9 and TRBJ1-1): DTGVSQNPRHKITKRGQNVTFRCDPISEHNRLYWYRQTLGQGPEFLTYFQNEAQLEKSRLLSDRFSAERPKGSFSTLEIQRTEQGDSAMYLCASSSPEGPKAFFGQGTRLTVV.

This clonotype was observed many times. J is TRBJ1-2 and V is TRBV10-3; 7 positions match TRBD1. After removal of 7 bases from V and 8 bases from J, the junction contained 10 bases not matched to a gene. CDR3 length equals 13 residues. Per the germline V gene, CDR1 is ENHRY and CDR2 is SYGVKD. The CDR3 protein is CAITPTGVIGYTF. In DNA form, the CDR3 reads TGTGCCATCACCCCAACAGGGGTAATAGGCTACACCTTC.

This clonotype was found many times. The chain combines TRBV12-3 or TRBV12-4 with TRBJ2-7; TRBD1 aligns across 7 bases. The CDR3 has 13 residues. V was pared by 6 bases and J by 2 bases, with 4 bases of the junction left unmatched. The CDR3 reads CASSMGQTYEQYF. As DNA, the CDR3 is TGTGCCAGCAGCATGGGACAGACCTACGAGCAGTACTTC.

This clonotype has a count of ten or more. V and J are TRBV12-3 or TRBV12-4 and TRBJ2-7, with TRBD1 as a possible D gene (6 bases). The V end lost 6 bases, the J end lost 2 bases, and 14 bases lay between the germline ends. The CDR3 totals 14 residues. CDR3 in DNA: TGTGCCAGCAGCCTCGGGACACACGCCTACGAGCAGTACTTC. Residues: CASSLGTHAYEQYF.

This chain uses TRBV28 with TRBJ1-1; D gene unclear. Germline loops: CDR1 MDHEN, CDR2 SYDVKM. The V gene lost 6 bases and the J gene lost 8 bases, with 13 bases spanning the gap. There are 12 residues in the CDR3. The CDR3 here is CASSPQEREAFF. The DNA of the CDR3 is TGTGCCAGCAGCCCCCAGGAGAGAGAAGCTTTCTTT.

The rearrangement joins TRBV25-1 to TRBJ2-2; perhaps TRBD1 as D (6 bases). Germline CDR1 MGHDK, CDR2 SYGVNS. The CDR3 has 15 amino acids. Trimming removed 3 bases at V and 1 base at J, with 9 bases between. CDR3 sequence (DNA): TGTGCCAGCAGTGACTACAGGGAGAACACCGGGGAGCTGTTTTTT. This gives the protein CASSDYRENTGELFF. Based on the CDR3 plus reference TRBV25-1 and TRBJ2-2, the full variable domain is EADIYQTPRYLVIGTGKKITLECSQTMGHDKMYWYQQDPGMELHLIHYSYGVNSTEKGDLSSESTVSRIRTEHFPLTLESARPSHTSQYLCASSDYRENTGELFFGEGSRLTVL.

This clonotype was seen ten or more times. V and J are TRBV28 and TRBJ2-7; D is unresolved. The germline CDR1 and CDR2 sequences are MDHEN and SYDVKM. Trimming shortened V by 6 bases and J by 2 bases, and 8 bases separated the two germline ends. CDR3 length: 12 amino acids. CDR3 in amino acids: CASSSGPYEQYF. CDR3 DNA sequence: TGTGCCAGCAGCTCCGGCCCCTACGAGCAGTACTTC.

This clonotype was seen a handful of times. The chain recombines TRBV19 with TRBJ1-5; possibly TRBD1 for D (5 bases). The CDR3 runs 15 residues. Germline V gene data show CDR1 as LNHDA and CDR2 as SQIVND (reference sequence). V gave up 9 bases and J gave up 0 bases, with 15 bases separating them. DNA for the CDR3: TGTGCCAGCCACCCGACAGTAGATAGCAATCAGCCCCAGCATTTT. Translation: CASHPTVDSNQPQHF.

This clonotype has only a few counts. The chain uses TRBV7-9 and TRBJ2-7; possible D gene TRBD1, 6 bases. V lost 5 bases, J lost 3 bases, and 11 bases lay in between. Germline lookup yields CDR1 SEHNR and CDR2 FQNEAQ (reference sequence). The CDR3 totals 13 residues. The CDR3 DNA follows: TGTGCCAGCAGCCGGGACACATACTACGAGCAGTACTTC. It yields the protein CASSRDTYYEQYF.

The V and J genes are TRBV20-1 and TRBJ2-4, with 8 bases matching TRBD2. V was pared by 3 bases and J by 6 bases, with 10 bases of the junction left unmatched. Germline CDR1 is DFQATT and CDR2 is SNEGSKA (reference sequence). This CDR3 is built from 15 residues. This CDR3 reads CSARSRGLAGNIQYF. The CDR3 region has the DNA TGCAGTGCTAGGAGTCGGGGGCTAGCGGGAAACATTCAGTACTTC.

At least ten counts were recorded for this clonotype. The rearrangement links TRBV28 to TRBJ1-2; D might be TRBD1 (6 bases). The ends were cut back, 3 bases at V and 12 bases at J, with 14 bases in the middle. The germline CDR1 and CDR2 sequences are MDHEN and SYDVKM. The CDR3 sequence is 12 residues long. CDR3 bases: TGTGCCAGCAGTTTCGGGGGGGCAGTCAACACCTTC. It is translated as CASSFGGAVNTF.

In its sample, this clonotype was seen many times. The rearrangement uses TRBV7-2 and TRBJ2-5; D not certain. The CDR3 covers 12 residues. The V end was cut by 4 bases, the J end by 5 bases, with 8 bases between. CDR1 is SGHTA, CDR2 FQGNSA, per germline. CDR3 DNA: TGTGCCAGCAGCTCTAGGATCGAGACCCAGTACTTC. Residues: CASSSRIETQYF.

In its sample, this clonotype was seen many times. The chain joins TRBV2 to TRBJ2-5; TRBD2 agrees at 8 bases. This CDR3 is 13 amino acids long. Germline CDR1 SNHLY, CDR2 FYNNEI. The V segment lost 11 bases and the J segment 2 bases; nucleotides outside the gene matches: 7. Here the CDR3 DNA reads TGTGCCTCCGGGGGACTAGAACAAGAGACCCAGTACTTC. Protein product: CASGGLEQETQYF.

V and J are TRBV11-2 and TRBJ1-2; 7 nucleotides line up with TRBD1. The CDR3 is made up of 15 amino acids. Germline V gives CDR1 SGHAT, CDR2 FQNNGV. V was clipped by 2 bases and J by 1 base; unmatched bases: 4. The CDR3 here is CASSLWTGNNYGYTF. The CDR3 DNA is TGTGCCAGCAGCTTATGGACAGGAAATAACTATGGCTACACCTTC.

This clonotype was observed a handful of times. The chain uses TRBV19 and TRBJ2-2; D possibly uses TRBD1 or TRBD2 (6 bases each). V lost 7 bases to trimming and J lost 7 bases, with 13 bases between them. The CDR3 has 13 residues. The germline V gene encodes CDR1 LNHDA and CDR2 SQIVND (reference sequence). In nucleotides, the CDR3 is TGTGCCAGTACCCTGGGGGGCGGCGGGGAGCTGTTTTTT. This gives the protein CASTLGGGGELFF.

This clonotype showed up just a few times. The chain combines TRBV11-2 with TRBJ1-2; TRBD1 might be the D (5 bases). This CDR3 is 16 amino acids long. Germline values: CDR1 SGHAT, CDR2 FQNNGV. Trimming removed 0 bases at V and 4 bases at J, with 15 bases between. This chain's CDR3 is CASSLDFRRDSYGYTF. Written as DNA, the CDR3 is TGTGCCAGCAGCTTAGATTTTCGCAGGGATTCCTATGGCTACACCTTC.

This clonotype was detected many times. The V and J genes are TRBV6-1 and TRBJ2-7; TRBD1 aligns across 9 bases. The CDR3 is made up of 14 amino acids. V was pared by 3 bases and J by 3 bases, with 3 bases of the junction left unmatched. Germline V gives CDR1 MNHNS, CDR2 SASEGT. CDR3 loop: CASSDWDRVYEQYF. The CDR3 DNA sequence: TGTGCCAGCAGTGACTGGGACAGGGTCTACGAGCAGTACTTC.

V is TRBV7-2 and J is TRBJ1-4; TRBD1 might be the D (5 bases). V was cut by 6 bases and J by 8 bases, with 13 bases left in between. Germline V gene lookup returns CDR1 SGHTA and CDR2 FQGNSA. CDR3 length: 13 residues. CDR3 bases: TGTGCCAGCAGGCCTAAGGGACTCGAAAAACTGTTTTTT. Translating it yields CASRPKGLEKLFF. Supplemented by reference TRBV7-2 and TRBJ1-4, the full variable domain reads GAGVSQSPSNKVTEKGKDVELRCDPISGHTALYWYRQSLGQGLEFLIYFQGNSAPDKSGLPSDRFSAERTGGSVSTLTIQRTQQEDSAVYLCASRPKGLEKLFFGSGTQLSVL.

Ten or more counts support this clonotype. This chain uses TRBV6-1 with TRBJ2-7, with 7 nucleotides matching TRBD1. The germline gives CDR1 MNHNS, CDR2 SASEGT. This CDR3 region has 15 residues. Trimming took 6 bases from V and 0 from J; bases not matched to a gene: 8. CDR3 sequence (DNA): TGTGCCAGCAGGAGGGGGCCTGGGCCCTCCTACGAGCAGTACTTC. It specifies CASRRGPGPSYEQYF.